The 18 T cell receptor beta chains given below trace back to one sample, sequenced in a study of blood T cell repertoires in COVID-19. Using immunoSEQ multiplex PCR, the repertoire was profiled, and TCRdb retains in-frame clones only, with some absent. The table lists about 170,000 clones, more than 70% of them singletons. Sequenced: peripheral blood. These receptors originate from a man aged 50 to 60 with active or convalescent COVID-19.

This sequence joins TRBV19 and TRBJ2-1, with 9 nucleotides matching TRBD2. The CDR3 totals 15 residues. V lost 1 base to trimming and J lost 9 bases; unmatched junction nucleotides: 7. The V gene's germline CDR1 is LNHDA and CDR2 SQIVND (reference sequence). The CDR3 reads CASSIVAGGRSEQFF. The CDR3 region has the DNA TGTGCCAGTAGTATAGTTGCGGGGGGGCGGAGTGAGCAGTTCTTC. The entire variable domain, with the rest obtained from reference TRBV19 and TRBJ2-1, is as follows: DGGITQSPKYLFRKEGQNVTLSCEQNLNHDAMYWYRQDPGQGLRLIYYSQIVNDFQKGDIAEGYSVSREKKESFPLTVTSAQKNPTAFYLCASSIVAGGRSEQFFGPGTRLTVL.

This chain connects TRBV6-4 to TRBJ2-1; D is perhaps TRBD2 (5 bases). The CDR3 is made up of 12 amino acids. The germline V gene encodes CDR1 MRHNA and CDR2 SNTAGT. Trimming cost V 5 bases and J 12 bases, with 14 bases left between them. The CDR3 loop reads CASSSTGKAQFF. DNA of the CDR3: TGTGCCAGCAGTTCGACGGGGAAAGCGCAGTTCTTC.

In its sample, this clone was seen once. The chain couples TRBV15 to TRBJ1-2; D gene ambiguous. Germline CDR1 LNHNV, CDR2 YYDKDF (reference sequence). This CDR3 spans 12 amino acids. Between the trimmed V and J ends, which lost 0 bases and 8 bases, there was a span of 7 bases. Here the CDR3 reads CATSRDTGGYTF. The CDR3 coding sequence is TGTGCCACCAGCAGAGATACGGGGGGCTACACCTTC. The full variable domain, rest sourced from reference TRBV15 and TRBJ1-2, is DAMVIQNPRYQVTQFGKPVTLSCSQTLNHNVMYWYQQKSSQAPKLLFHYYDKDFNNEADTPDNFQSRRPNTSFCFLDIRSPGLGDTAMYLCATSRDTGGYTFGSGTRLTVV.

This chain uses TRBV7-9 with TRBJ1-1, with D unclear. The V gene lost 3 bases and the J gene lost 0 bases, with 11 bases spanning the gap. Germline V gene sequence: CDR1 SEHNR, CDR2 FQNEAQ (reference sequence). CDR3 length: 15 residues. DNA for the CDR3: TGTGCCAGCAGCTTTGGTTCGGTAATGAACACTGAAGCTTTCTTT. This sequence encodes CASSFGSVMNTEAFF.

The rearrangement joins TRBV4-2 to TRBJ1-6; 8 bases are a match to TRBD1. The CDR3 spans 16 residues. Germline CDR1 reads LGHNA; CDR2 reads YNFKEQ. Trimming removed 1 base from V and 10 bases from J; junction bases left unmatched: 9. The CDR3 reads CASSQGGQAFYSPLHF. CDR3 DNA: TGTGCCAGCAGCCAAGGGGGACAGGCGTTTTACTCACCCCTCCACTTT.

The J gene is TRBJ1-5, the V gene TRBV19; the D is unclear. Trimming took off 7 bases at V and 0 bases at J, with 13 bases between the two ends. The CDR3 is 15 residues long. Per the germline V gene, CDR1 is LNHDA and CDR2 is SQIVND (reference sequence). CDR3 in amino acids: CASTPRLYSNQPQHF. The CDR3 region has the DNA TGTGCCAGTACCCCCAGGCTGTATAGCAATCAGCCCCAGCATTTT.

The V and J genes are TRBV5-1 and TRBJ1-2; 8 bases match TRBD1. Trimming at V came to 4 bases and at J to 8 bases, leaving 7 bases not matched to a gene. The CDR3 sequence is 13 residues long. Germline CDR1 SGHRS, CDR2 YFSETQ. The CDR3 spells CASSPQTGEGYTF. The CDR3 DNA sequence: TGCGCCAGCAGCCCCCAGACAGGGGAAGGCTACACCTTC. Together with reference TRBV5-1 and TRBJ1-2, the CDR3 gives the full variable domain: KAGVTQTPRYLIKTRGQQVTLSCSPISGHRSVSWYQQTPGQGLQFLFEYFSETQRNKGNFPGRFSGRQFSNSRSEMNVSTLELGDSALYLCASSPQTGEGYTFGSGTRLTVV.

This sequence joins TRBV6-5 and TRBJ1-5, with a possible D match to TRBD1 (5 bases). Trimming pared 9 bases from V and 6 bases from J, leaving 12 bases between. This CDR3 is built from 12 residues. Germline V CDR1 and CDR2: MNHEY, SVGAGI. The CDR3 bases are TGTGCCAGTAGGGGATGGGGTCAGCCCCAGCATTTT. As protein: CASRGWGQPQHF.

The sample holds one count of this clone. The chain recombines TRBV27 with TRBJ2-1; 14 positions agree with TRBD2. Looked up from germline, CDR1 is MNHEY and CDR2 is SMNVEV (reference sequence). This CDR3 contains 19 residues. Germline trimming cut 9 bases from V and 4 bases from J; bases unmatched to any gene: 17. The CDR3 coding sequence is TGTGCCAGTACACGGACTAGCGGGAGGCCCCAACCCTTATACAATGAGCAGTTCTTC. It translates to CASTRTSGRPQPLYNEQFF.

This chain uses TRBV5-1 with TRBJ2-7; 10 bases map to TRBD1. The CDR3 spans 15 residues. Unmatched junction bases numbered 7, after V lost 3 bases and J lost 4 bases. The germline CDR1 and CDR2 sequences are SGHRS and YFSETQ. The CDR3 DNA reads as TGCGCCAGCAGCTCGACAGGGGGCCCCCTATACGAGCAGTACTTC. It codes for CASSSTGGPLYEQYF.

The chain has TRBV9 and TRBJ2-3, with a weak D call TRBD1 (5 bases). This CDR3 has 15 residues. V shed 0 bases and J shed 0 bases, with 8 bases lying between them. CDR1 is SGDLS, CDR2 YYNGEE, per germline. The DNA of the CDR3 is TGTGCCAGCAGCGTAGGGACAACTAGCACAGATACGCAGTATTTT. As protein: CASSVGTTSTDTQYF.

This clone was detected only a few times. An end of the junction differs from the germline gene, which may be a read error. The chain employs TRBV14 and TRBJ1-1; the D is unclear. Germline V lookup: CDR1 SGHDN, CDR2 FVKESK. The CDR3 runs to 11 residues. CDR3 sequence reads: CASSIDTEAFF. In DNA form, the CDR3 reads TGTGCCAGCAGCATTGACACCGAAGCTTTCTTT. The full variable domain, with the rest looked up from reference TRBV14 and TRBJ1-1, is EAGVTQFPSHSVIEKGQTVTLRCDPISGHDNLYWYRRVMGKEIKFLLHFVKESKQDESGMPNNRFLAERTGGTYSTLKVQPAELEDSGVYFCASSIDTEAFFGQGTRLTVV.

This sequence joins TRBV7-9 and TRBJ1-4; D gene ambiguous. The CDR3 consists of 15 residues. Germline values: CDR1 SEHNR, CDR2 FQNEAQ (reference sequence). Trimming removed 1 base at V and 0 bases at J, with 6 bases between. This chain's CDR3 is CASSLGDTTNEKLFF. The CDR3 region has the DNA TGTGCCAGCAGCTTAGGTGACACAACTAATGAAAAACTGTTTTTT.

The chain couples TRBV27 to TRBJ1-2; D remains ambiguous. CDR1 is MNHEY and CDR2 is SMNVEV in the germline V gene (reference sequence). The CDR3 has 14 residues. Trimming left V 5 bases short and J 2 bases short, with 12 bases between. Here the CDR3 reads CASSPWRENYGYTF. As DNA, the CDR3 is TGTGCCAGCAGTCCTTGGAGAGAGAACTATGGCTACACCTTC.

As DNA, the CDR3 is TGCGCCAGCAGCCAAGAACTCAGGGGGCAATACGAGCAGTACTTC. This encodes CASSQELRGQYEQYF. V and J are TRBV4-3 and TRBJ2-7; the match to TRBD1 covers 8 bases. Germline CDR1 is LGHNA and CDR2 is YSLEER. There are 15 residues in the CDR3. V dropped 0 bases and J dropped 4; count of bases not matched to a gene: 5.

The rearrangement joins TRBV6-2 or TRBV6-3 to TRBJ1-6, with a possible D match to TRBD1 (6 bases). CDR1 MNHEY and CDR2 SVGEGT come from the germline V gene. The CDR3 is made up of 16 amino acids. V lost 4 bases and J lost 3, with 13 bases in between. CDR3 bases: TGTGCCAGCAGTTTCGCCCCGGGACACTATAATTCACCCCTCCACTTT. Translating it yields CASSFAPGHYNSPLHF.

This sequence joins TRBV5-4 and TRBJ1-2; D remains unclear. The CDR3 covers 15 residues. In germline, CDR1 is SGHNT, CDR2 YYREEE (reference sequence). Trimming took off 0 bases at V and 2 bases at J, with 11 bases between the two ends. In DNA form, the CDR3 reads TGTGCCAGCAGCTTGGTAACGACAAAAAACTATGGCTACACCTTC. Its protein is CASSLVTTKNYGYTF.

The V and J genes are TRBV28 and TRBJ2-5; D is unresolved. The length of the CDR3 is 13 residues. Germline values: CDR1 MDHEN, CDR2 SYDVKM. With 2 bases removed from V and 4 bases from J, the gap between germline ends came to 8 bases. Here the CDR3 reads CASSLVTGETQYF. CDR3 coding DNA: TGTGCCAGCAGTTTAGTGACGGGAGAGACCCAGTACTTC.